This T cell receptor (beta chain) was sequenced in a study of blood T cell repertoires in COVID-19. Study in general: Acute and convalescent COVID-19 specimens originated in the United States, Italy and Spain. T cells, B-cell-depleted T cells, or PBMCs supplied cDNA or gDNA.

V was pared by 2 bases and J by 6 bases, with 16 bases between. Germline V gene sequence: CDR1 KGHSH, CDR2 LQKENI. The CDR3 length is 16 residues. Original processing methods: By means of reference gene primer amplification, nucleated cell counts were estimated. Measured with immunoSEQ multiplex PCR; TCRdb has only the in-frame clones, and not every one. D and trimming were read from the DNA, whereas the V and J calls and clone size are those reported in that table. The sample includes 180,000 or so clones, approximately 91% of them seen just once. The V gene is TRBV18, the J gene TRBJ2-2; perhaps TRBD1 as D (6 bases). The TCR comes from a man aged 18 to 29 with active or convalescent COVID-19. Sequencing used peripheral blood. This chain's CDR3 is CASSPRLAGAAGELFF. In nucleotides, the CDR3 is TGTGCCAGCTCACCAAGATTGGCAGGGGCCGCCGGGGAGCTGTTTTTT.